This T cell receptor (beta chain) was captured in a study of spatial heterogeneity in lung cancer. A unique molecular identifier was attached to every TCR cDNA molecule. In TCRdb, the 5' RACE reads were re-called with MiXCR into one record per CDR3 protein. The sample consists of about 13,000 distinct CDR3 sequences, over 5% of them appearing once. Ten or more counts support this clonotype. This beta chain came through as a stray read in a library set up for alpha chains, and its size says little. The time point was: sample taken at primary tumor resection. Unsorted whole RNA samples from tumor, nontumor lung or frozen PBMC were sequenced. Germline V gene sequence: CDR1 MNHEY, CDR2 SVGEGT. After removal of 6 bases from V and 3 bases from J, the junction contained 8 bases not matched to a gene. There are 15 residues in the CDR3.

The chain combines TRBV6-2 or TRBV6-3 with TRBJ2-7, with TRBD1 matching over 10 bases. This receptor was identified in a human donor with early-stage non-small cell lung cancer. Sequencing was performed on lung tumor tissue, taken at surgery. CDR3 in amino acids: CASRDGQGGRYEQYV. The CDR3 nucleotides are TGTGCCAGCAGGGACGGACAGGGGGGCCGCTACGAGCAGTACGTC.